This T cell receptor beta chain was identified in a study of PD-L1 blockade in urothelial cancer (dated by TCRdb to between 2016 and 2019). General notes on the study: Every patient began therapy in about 2014 and was given atezolizumab 1,200 mg intravenously every 3 weeks. Pretreatment blood TCR-seq was available for under 35 patients, at least one posttreatment blood collection was obtained for approximately 24 patients, and tumor TCR-seq was available for approximately 24 patients. In the same patients who had TCR sequencing, pretreatment tumors also underwent whole exome sequencing and RNA sequencing. Ten or so patients reached durable clinical benefit, while some 20 patients did not. Patients had an ECOG performance status of 0 or 1 and had received between 0 and 3 prior chemotherapy regimens. About nine tenths of the roughly 30 patients were males with bladder-origin urothelial cancer, and about 60% of the roughly 30 reported a prior smoking history. Durable clinical benefit was defined as a progression-free survival longer than 6 months, and TCR features were additionally tested against progression-free survival and overall survival. Blood samples were analyzed 3 weeks after the start of treatment (second dose) and 6 weeks after the start of treatment. Pretreatment tumor samples and matched peripheral blood, collected serially before and after atezolizumab treatment, underwent TCR sequencing. Somatic, immune and clinical correlates of response to PD-L1 blockade with atezolizumab in urothelial cancer were the focus of an exploratory multi-omic analysis. A median of about 150,000 T cells and tens of thousands of unique TCRs was obtained from blood samples, and a median clonality of approximately 0.08 was observed.

General conclusions and limits of the study: Because the sample size was small (n ≈ 30) and many exploratory analyses were performed, the results are intended to be hypothesis-generating. A pretreatment peripheral blood TCR clonality below the median was linked to improved progression-free and overall survival. Greater expansion of tumor-associated TCR clones in peripheral blood 3 weeks after the start of treatment was observed in patients with durable benefit (n of about 20, p = 0.022).

A note on this clone: Its antigen target is currently unknown. Base quality data are lacking; no much larger clone is found one base away.

A total of 25 to 35 patients with locally advanced or metastatic urothelial carcinoma, treated at Memorial Sloan Kettering on a trial protocol, made up the cohort. Peripheral blood mononuclear cells were collected pretreatment and during treatment, with between 1 and 8 total time points obtained per patient. The Qiagen DNeasy Blood extraction kit was used to purify genomic DNA from total PBMCs and from tumor samples. PBMCs were collected pretreatment and during treatment and were isolated and stored as previously described. To estimate absolute template abundance from read counts, synthetic TCR analog templates were spiked into each PCR. Using the immunoSEQ assay, TCRbeta CDR3 regions were amplified from genomic DNA with bias-controlled V and J gene primers. Sequencing of rearranged TCRbeta segments was done at approximately 20X coverage. Turning to the authors' computational methods: Clustering was used to correct sequencing errors, and CDR3s were annotated against IMGT so that V, D and J genes could be assigned. Downstream analyses used only productive TCRbeta rearrangements, leaving out any out-of-frame or stop-codon sequences. Clonality was computed as one minus Shannon entropy normalized by the log of the number of unique productive sequences. Clones differing between time points or between blood and tumor were identified by Fisher's exact test with Benjamini-Hochberg correction at adjusted p below 0.01. In its TCRdb copy, this immuneACCESS table keeps in-frame sequences only and misses some clones. Where compared with another copy, unresolved V genes explain less than half of these, and the others have no known cause. That table furnishes V, J and clone size, whereas the DNA furnished D and trimming. Here the sample has fewer than 45,000 clones; roughly 87% occur a single time. In total, the top ten clones hold 3% to 4.5% of the sample.

Trimming leaves V shorter by 4 bases and J shorter by 0 bases, with the junction holding 10 bases beyond the gene matches. The germline V gene specifies SGHRS as CDR1 and YFSETQ as CDR2. Spanning cysteine to phenylalanine, the CDR3 consists of 20 amino acids. Only the CDR3 DNA is retained, 60 bases long and in frame from the first base. This material consisted of PBMCs, taken around atezolizumab (anti-PD-L1) treatment. The sequence came from a man in his 70s with urothelial cancer. The chain was built from TRBV5-1 and TRBJ2-1; TRBD2 agrees with 16 junctional bases. The CDR3 protein: CASSSPGLAGGFSSYNEQFF. The nucleotide sequence reads as follows: TGCGCCAGCAGCAGTCCGGGACTAGCGGGGGGGTTTAGCTCCTACAATGAGCAGTTCTTC.